These 18 T cell receptor beta chains originate from one sample sequenced in a study of T cells after yellow fever vaccination. TCRdb itself ran the 5' RACE reads through MiXCR, one entry per CDR3 protein. The table shows 100,000 to 150,000 distinct CDR3 sequences, with roughly 15% occurring only once. This sample comprised CD8+ T cells sorted from PBMCs, obtained 5 days after the yellow fever booster vaccination. These receptors originate from a man aged 18 to 29 who received the YFV17D yellow fever vaccine.

The CDR3, as DNA: TGTGCCAGCAGCCAAGATCTTGGGGTCTCCTACGAGCAGTACGTC. This translates into CASSQDLGVSYEQYV. This sequence joins TRBV4-2 and TRBJ2-7; the D is unclear. V was pared by 0 bases and J by 0 bases, with 9 bases between. This CDR3 contains 15 residues. Germline V gene data show CDR1 as LGHNA and CDR2 as YNFKEQ.

The chain employs TRBV12-3 or TRBV12-4 and TRBJ2-7; D gene uncertain. This CDR3 has 13 residues. Trimming took off 1 base at V and 2 bases at J, with 6 bases between the two ends. CDR3 bases: TGTGCCAGCAGTTTAGACAGCACCTACGAGCAGTACTTC. It yields the protein CASSLDSTYEQYF.

The chain couples TRBV10-1 to TRBJ1-2; unclear D gene. Looked up from germline, CDR1 is WNHNN and CDR2 is SYGVQD (reference sequence). Between the trimmed V and J ends, which lost 6 bases and 5 bases, there was a span of 13 bases. The CDR3 is made up of 13 amino acids. CDR3 DNA sequence: TGCGCCAGCAGCGTCAACGGGAAATATGGCTACACCTTC. It encodes CASSVNGKYGYTF.

This clonotype was counted a few times. V gene TRBV5-1 combines with J gene TRBJ1-1; TRBD1 agrees at 7 bases. CDR1 and CDR2 from the germline V gene are SGHRS and YFSETQ. This CDR3 is 14 amino acids long. Trimming at V came to 5 bases and at J to 5 bases, leaving 9 bases not matched to a gene. In DNA, the CDR3 is TGCGCCAGCAGACTCACAACAGGGGCAACTGAAGCTTTCTTT. This sequence encodes CASRLTTGATEAFF.

V is TRBV20-1 and J is TRBJ1-2, with 7 bases lining up with TRBD1. The CDR3 is 13 residues long. The germline CDR1 and CDR2 sequences are DFQATT and SNEGSKA (reference sequence). V shed 7 bases, J shed 7 bases, and the junction held 12 bases outside the gene matches. CDR3: CSVFTGTATGYTF. The DNA for the CDR3 is TGCAGTGTTTTTACCGGGACAGCCACTGGCTACACCTTC.

In this sample, this clonotype turned up a few times. The rearrangement links TRBV10-3 to TRBJ2-2; D is unresolved. V was pared by 5 bases and J by 6 bases, with 7 bases between. The germline V gene has CDR1 ENHRY and CDR2 SYGVKD. This CDR3 contains 12 residues. Written as DNA, the CDR3 is TGTGCCATCAGTTGGACCTCCGGGGAGCTGTTTTTT. It codes for CAISWTSGELFF.

This clonotype was seen more than once but under ten times. The CDR3: CSAPTAGLAGGYTGELFF. The CDR3 coding sequence is TGCAGTGCTCCCACGGCGGGACTAGCGGGGGGCTACACCGGGGAGCTGTTTTTT. The chain employs TRBV20-1 and TRBJ2-2; TRBD2 aligns across 15 bases. From germline, CDR1 is DFQATT and CDR2 SNEGSKA (reference sequence). This CDR3 contains 18 residues. V gave up 5 bases and J gave up 3 bases; unmatched junction bases: 10.

The chain couples TRBV4-2 to TRBJ2-1, with a possible D match to TRBD1 (5 bases). V was shortened by 3 bases and J by 4 bases, with 7 bases between the two germline ends. This CDR3 spans 13 amino acids. Germline V gene sequence: CDR1 LGHNA, CDR2 YNFKEQ. The DNA of the CDR3 is TGTGCCAGCAGCCACGCAGGGTACAATGAGCAGTTCTTC. As protein: CASSHAGYNEQFF.

This clonotype appeared a few times. The rearrangement joins TRBV7-9 to TRBJ2-1; 7 nucleotides agree with TRBD1. Looked up from germline, CDR1 is SEHNR and CDR2 is FQNEAQ (reference sequence). The V gene end was trimmed by 5 bases and the J gene end by 9 bases; junction bases not matched to a gene: 4. The CDR3 is made up of 12 amino acids. CDR3 sequence: CASSEQGTEQFF. The CDR3 nucleotides read TGTGCCAGCAGCGAACAGGGGACTGAGCAGTTCTTC.

Written as DNA, the CDR3 is TGTGCCAGCAGCTCCCCGGGACAGTCGAAACTGTTTTTT. Translating it yields CASSSPGQSKLFF. V gene TRBV7-9 combines with J gene TRBJ1-4, with TRBD1 matching 7 bases. Germline V gene data show CDR1 as SEHNR and CDR2 as FQNEAQ (reference sequence). The length of the CDR3 is 13 residues. Trimming at V came to 4 bases and at J to 11 bases, leaving 7 bases not matched to a gene.

A note on this clonotype: One end of the junction varies from germline; a read error may be responsible. The V call is TRBV9, the J call TRBJ1-4; TRBD1 might be the D (5 bases). The CDR3 runs to 15 residues. Germline V gives CDR1 SGDLS, CDR2 YYNGEE. In nucleotides, the CDR3 is TGTGCCAGCTCGTTAAAGGGGTTAACTAATGTAAAACTGTTTTTT. It is translated as CASSLKGLTNVKLFF.

This clonotype occurred a few times. The chain employs TRBV12-3 or TRBV12-4 and TRBJ2-3; TRBD2 agrees at 9 bases. With 5 bases clipped from V and 9 bases from J, the junction kept 9 bases outside the gene matches. The CDR3 sequence is 14 residues long. The CDR3 region has the DNA TGTGCCAGCAGTCAAGCGGGGGGCCCCCACACGCAGTATTTT. Translating it yields CASSQAGGPHTQYF.

This clonotype was counted a few times. The chain combines TRBV4-1 with TRBJ1-1, with D uncertain. V dropped 4 bases and J dropped 5 bases, with 17 bases sitting between them. The CDR3 is 15 amino acids. Germline V CDR1 and CDR2: MGHRA, YSYEKL. This chain's CDR3 is CASSPRVTMGTEAFF. The DNA of the CDR3 is TGCGCCAGCAGCCCACGAGTGACCATGGGGACTGAAGCTTTCTTT.

This clonotype was seen a handful of times. CDR3 region: CASRDRGSRNYGYTF. The CDR3 DNA sequence: TGCGCCAGCAGGGACAGGGGCTCCCGTAACTATGGCTACACCTTC. J is TRBJ1-2 and V is TRBV5-1, with 9 nucleotides matching TRBD1. The CDR3 totals 15 residues. Losses at the gene ends were 5 bases for V and 1 base for J; bases not matched to a gene: 6. CDR1 and CDR2 (germline): SGHRS, YFSETQ.

The V and J genes are TRBV6-5 and TRBJ1-2; 7 nucleotides agree with TRBD1. Germline-derived CDR1 and CDR2 are MNHEY and SVGAGI. J gave up 10 bases and V 5 bases, and 10 bases lay outside the gene matches. The CDR3 covers 13 residues. CDR3 sequence: CASSGTALNDYTF. The DNA for the CDR3 is TGTGCCAGCAGTGGGACAGCGCTAAATGACTACACCTTC.

This clonotype has only a few counts. The CDR3 nucleotides read TGTGCCAGCAGCTTGGGAGCGGGGGGAGGCGAGCAGTTCTTC. It encodes CASSLGAGGGEQFF. The J gene is TRBJ2-1, the V gene TRBV7-2, with 9 bases aligning to TRBD2. The ends lost 3 bases at V and 10 bases at J; junction bases unmatched: 7. CDR1 SGHTA and CDR2 FQGNSA come from the germline V gene. The CDR3 has 14 residues.

This clonotype was observed a few times. The chain links TRBV15 to TRBJ2-7, with 8 bases identical to TRBD2. The CDR3 spans 14 residues. The germline gives CDR1 LNHNV, CDR2 YYDKDF (reference sequence). V lost 5 bases to trimming and J lost 6 bases; unmatched junction nucleotides: 9. The chain's CDR3 is CATSWRGVGIEQYF. The DNA of the CDR3 is TGTGCCACCAGCTGGCGGGGGGTGGGGATCGAGCAGTACTTC.

The chain is built from TRBV4-3 and TRBJ2-5; D is perhaps TRBD1 (5 bases). This CDR3 comprises 16 residues. The ends were cut back, 4 bases at V and 4 bases at J, with 19 bases in the middle. From germline, CDR1 is LGHNA and CDR2 YSLEER. DNA for the CDR3: TGCGCCAGCAGCCCCTACGACGCCTCAGGGTTAGAGACCCAGTACTTC. This translates into CASSPYDASGLETQYF.